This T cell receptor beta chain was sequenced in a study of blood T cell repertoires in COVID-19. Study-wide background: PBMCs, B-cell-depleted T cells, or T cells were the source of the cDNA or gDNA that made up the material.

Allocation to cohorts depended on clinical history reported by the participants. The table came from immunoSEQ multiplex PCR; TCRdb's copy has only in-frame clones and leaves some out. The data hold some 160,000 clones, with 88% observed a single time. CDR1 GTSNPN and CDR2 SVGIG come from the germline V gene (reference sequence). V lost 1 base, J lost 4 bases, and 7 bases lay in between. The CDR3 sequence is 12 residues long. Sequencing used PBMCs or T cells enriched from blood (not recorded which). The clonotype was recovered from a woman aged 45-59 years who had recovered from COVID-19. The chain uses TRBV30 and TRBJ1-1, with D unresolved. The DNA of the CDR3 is TGTGCCTGGAGTGCAGGAATCACTGAAGCTTTCTTT. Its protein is CAWSAGITEAFF.